This TCR beta chain was observed in a study of monozygotic twins with cystic fibrosis. Some clones are missing from TCRdb's copy, which holds only in-frame ones; the method was immunoSEQ multiplex PCR. The sample consists of about 9,600 clones, over 80% of them appearing once. Germline V lookup: CDR1 SNHLY, CDR2 FYNNEI. The V gene lost 6 bases and the J gene lost 5 bases, with 17 bases spanning the gap. CDR3 size: 16 residues. The chain is built from TRBV2 and TRBJ1-6; TRBD1 is a possible D gene (5 bases). The source material was blood. The sequence was obtained from a boy under 10 years old with cystic fibrosis. CDR3 residues: CASSAGVGVNNSPLHF. DNA of the CDR3: TGTGCCAGCAGCGCGGGGGTCGGGGTTAATAATTCACCCCTCCACTTT.